This T cell receptor (beta chain) was found in a study of T cell clonotyping in hematopoietic cell transplantation. The CDR3 spans 19 residues. The ends lost 1 base at V and 1 base at J; junction bases unmatched: 13. The germline V gene has CDR1 LGHNA and CDR2 YNFKEQ. Libraries were prepared by immunoSEQ multiplex PCR; TCRdb keeps only in-frame clonotypes and omits some of them. This sample has tens of thousands of clones, with roughly 70% found just once. Time point described: recipient sample about 28 days before transplant, after cytoreduction. General study findings and limits: Cells were unsorted, so CD4 and CD8 contributions were not separated. After transplant, recipient diversity fell while pathologically expanded clonotypes grew through day 180.

In regard to this clone: Its antigen is unidentified.

The TCR was taken from a man aged 45-60 years with myelodysplastic syndrome. Some clones in this sample may be carry-over from other donors' samples. The sample consisted of peripheral blood mononuclear cells, taken before stem cell transplant. The chain is built from TRBV4-2 and TRBJ2-7; 10 bases agree with TRBD1. The CDR3 loop is CASSQVPGPTGGSSYEQYF. The DNA of the CDR3 is TGTGCCAGCAGCCAAGTTCCGGGTCCGACAGGGGGCTCATCCTACGAGCAGTACTTC.